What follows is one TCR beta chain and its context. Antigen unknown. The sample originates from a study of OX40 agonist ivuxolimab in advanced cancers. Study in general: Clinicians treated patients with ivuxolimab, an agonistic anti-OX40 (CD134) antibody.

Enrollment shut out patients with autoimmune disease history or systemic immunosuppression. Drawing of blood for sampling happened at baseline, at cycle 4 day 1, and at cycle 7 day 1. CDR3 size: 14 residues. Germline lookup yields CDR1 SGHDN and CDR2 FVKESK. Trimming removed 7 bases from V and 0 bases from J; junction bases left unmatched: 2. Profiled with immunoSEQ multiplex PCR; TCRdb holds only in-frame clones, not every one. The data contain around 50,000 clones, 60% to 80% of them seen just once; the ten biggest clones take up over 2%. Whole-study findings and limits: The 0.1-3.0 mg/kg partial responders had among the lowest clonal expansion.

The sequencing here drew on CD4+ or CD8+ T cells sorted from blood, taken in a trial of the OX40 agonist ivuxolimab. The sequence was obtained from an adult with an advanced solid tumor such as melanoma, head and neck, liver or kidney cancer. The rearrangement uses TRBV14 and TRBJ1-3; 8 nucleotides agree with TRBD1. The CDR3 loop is CASNTGGSGNTIYF. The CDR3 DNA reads TGTGCCAGCAACACAGGGGGCTCTGGAAACACCATATATTTT.